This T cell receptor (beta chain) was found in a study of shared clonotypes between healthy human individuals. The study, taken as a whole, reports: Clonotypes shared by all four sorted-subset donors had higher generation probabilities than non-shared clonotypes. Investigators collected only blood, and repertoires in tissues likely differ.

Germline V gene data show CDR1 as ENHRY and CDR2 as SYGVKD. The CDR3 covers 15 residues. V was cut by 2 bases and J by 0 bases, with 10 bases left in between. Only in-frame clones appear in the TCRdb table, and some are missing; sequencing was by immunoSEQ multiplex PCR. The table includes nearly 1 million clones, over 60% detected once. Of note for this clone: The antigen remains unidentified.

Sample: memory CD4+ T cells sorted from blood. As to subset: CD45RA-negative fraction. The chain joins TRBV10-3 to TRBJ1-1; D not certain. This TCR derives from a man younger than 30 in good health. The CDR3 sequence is CAISENGQVNTEAFF. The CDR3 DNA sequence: TGTGCCATCAGTGAGAATGGGCAGGTGAACACTGAAGCTTTCTTT.